The rows below give T cell receptor beta chains drawn from one sample of a study of blood T cells in healthy people across ages. TCRdb recomputed calls from the 5' RACE reads with MiXCR, one row per CDR3 protein. Seen here are around 2 million distinct CDR3 sequences, about 39% observed once, and the top ten hold 23%. Sequenced material: blood. The source of these receptors is a human donor in good health. Both conserved end residues are part of each CDR3. The order of the fields is V gene, J gene, clone size, D gene, CDR3 DNA, CDR3 protein. D genes are given only for firm matches. For some rows the clone size is stated as once, few or many, or as a class when expanded; others skip it.

V gene: TRBV20-1; J gene: TRBJ2-1; clone size: few; D gene: NA; CDR3 DNA: TGCAGTGCTAGAGTTTCTCTCGTCGATGAGCAGTTCTTC; CDR3 protein: CSARVSLVDEQFF
V gene: TRBV7-9; J gene: TRBJ1-1; clone size: few; D gene: NA; CDR3 DNA: TGTGCCAGCAGCTTAGAAGGCCAGAACAGGGAAGCTTTCTTT; CDR3 protein: CASSLEGQNREAFF
V gene: TRBV29-1; J gene: TRBJ2-3; clone size: few; D gene: TRBD2; CDR3 DNA: TGCAGCGGGATGACTAGCCTAGAGGATACGCAGTATTTT; CDR3 protein: CSGMTSLEDTQYF
V gene: TRBV7-9; J gene: TRBJ1-4; clone size: NA; D gene: NA; CDR3 DNA: TGTGCCAGCAGCTTCGGGGAGGGAAAACTGTTTTTT; CDR3 protein: CASSFGEGKLFF
V gene: TRBV20-1; J gene: TRBJ2-3; clone size: few; D gene: NA; CDR3 DNA: TGCAGTGCTAGAGCCCTTACTCCCCAGGGGGGGAGAGGGACAGATACGCAGTATTTT; CDR3 protein: CSARALTPQGGRGTDTQYF
V gene: TRBV29-1; J gene: TRBJ2-7; clone size: many; D gene: NA; CDR3 DNA: TGCAGCGCCCGCGACAGGACCTCCTACGAGCAGTACTTC; CDR3 protein: CSARDRTSYEQYF
V gene: TRBV2; J gene: TRBJ2-1; clone size: NA; D gene: NA; CDR3 DNA: TGTGCCAGCAGTGATCCCCTCAATGAGCAGTTCTTC; CDR3 protein: CASSDPLNEQFF
V gene: TRBV28; J gene: TRBJ2-5; clone size: NA; D gene: NA; CDR3 DNA: TGTGCCAGCAGTCGTATGGAAGAGACCCAGTACTTC; CDR3 protein: CASSRMEETQYF
V gene: TRBV5-1; J gene: TRBJ2-2; clone size: NA; D gene: NA; CDR3 DNA: TGCGCCAGCAATGAGGTAGCGAACACCGGGGAGCTGTTTTTT; CDR3 protein: CASNEVANTGELFF
V gene: TRBV9; J gene: TRBJ2-1; clone size: few; D gene: TRBD1; CDR3 DNA: TGTGCCAGCAGCGTAGCAGTGGGAAGGGGGCATGAGCAGTTCTTC; CDR3 protein: CASSVAVGRGHEQFF
V gene: TRBV6-2/TRBV6-3; J gene: TRBJ2-3; clone size: NA; D gene: TRBD2; CDR3 DNA: TGTGCCAGCACCACCCGGCGGGGGTCAGATACGCAGTATTTT; CDR3 protein: CASTTRRGSDTQYF
V gene: TRBV6-1; J gene: TRBJ1-1; clone size: few; D gene: TRBD1; CDR3 DNA: TGTGCCAGCAGTCCGGGACAGAGTGAAGCTTTCTTT; CDR3 protein: CASSPGQSEAFF
V gene: TRBV20-1; J gene: TRBJ1-2; clone size: NA; D gene: NA; CDR3 DNA: TGCAGTGCTAGAGATCGCGGCAGCTATGGCTACACCTTC; CDR3 protein: CSARDRGSYGYTF
V gene: TRBV29-1; J gene: TRBJ1-2; clone size: NA; D gene: NA; CDR3 DNA: TGCAGCGTTACACAGGGTACAGACTATGGCTACACCTTC; CDR3 protein: CSVTQGTDYGYTF
V gene: TRBV30; J gene: TRBJ1-6; clone size: few; D gene: NA; CDR3 DNA: TGTGCCTGGAGTGTTGGAACTTTAGATTCACCCCTCCACTTT; CDR3 protein: CAWSVGTLDSPLHF
V gene: TRBV20-1; J gene: TRBJ1-2; clone size: NA; D gene: NA; CDR3 DNA: TGCAGTGCTAGAGTACGGGAACAAGTGATTGACTGTGGCTACACCTTC; CDR3 protein: CSARVREQVIDCGYTF
V gene: TRBV6-2/TRBV6-3; J gene: TRBJ2-1; clone size: few; D gene: TRBD1; CDR3 DNA: TGTGCCAGCAGCCCCACAGGACAGGGGGCAAGAAATGAGCAGTTCTTC; CDR3 protein: CASSPTGQGARNEQFF
V gene: TRBV4-1; J gene: TRBJ2-3; clone size: many; D gene: NA; CDR3 DNA: TGCGCCAGCAGCCAAAGCGCCGTAACCGGGAGCACAGATACGCAGTATTTT; CDR3 protein: CASSQSAVTGSTDTQYF
V gene: TRBV6-2/TRBV6-3; J gene: TRBJ2-1; clone size: NA; D gene: TRBD1; CDR3 DNA: TGTGCCAGCAGCTATACGGGACAGACGTACAATGAGCAGTTCTTC; CDR3 protein: CASSYTGQTYNEQFF
V gene: TRBV5-1; J gene: TRBJ1-5; clone size: NA; D gene: TRBD1; CDR3 DNA: TGCGCCAGCAGGGCAGATACAGGGGTTCAGCCCCAGCATTTT; CDR3 protein: CASRADTGVQPQHF
V gene: TRBV6-1; J gene: TRBJ2-1; clone size: few; D gene: NA; CDR3 DNA: TGTGCCAGCAGGGAATCGGGCCAGTCCTACAATGAGCAGTTCTTC; CDR3 protein: CASRESGQSYNEQFF
V gene: TRBV19; J gene: TRBJ1-6; clone size: NA; D gene: NA; CDR3 DNA: TGTGCCAGTAGTATTTGGCTACAGAATTCACCCCTCCACTTT; CDR3 protein: CASSIWLQNSPLHF
V gene: TRBV9; J gene: TRBJ2-1; clone size: NA; D gene: TRBD2; CDR3 DNA: TGTGCCAGCAGCGCTAGCGGGGGTCACAATGAGCAGTTCTTC; CDR3 protein: CASSASGGHNEQFF
V gene: TRBV7-2; J gene: TRBJ1-6; clone size: NA; D gene: NA; CDR3 DNA: TGTGCCAGCAGCTCCGTTAATTCCTATAATTCACCCCTCCACTTT; CDR3 protein: CASSSVNSYNSPLHF
V gene: TRBV7-3; J gene: TRBJ1-1; clone size: once; D gene: TRBD1; CDR3 DNA: TGTGCCAGCAACTCCGACATTGGGACAGGGGGTCAGGCTTTCTTT; CDR3 protein: CASNSDIGTGGQAFF
V gene: TRBV4-1; J gene: TRBJ2-5; clone size: NA; D gene: NA; CDR3 DNA: TGCGCCAACAGCCCAGCCCCCGGGCGTTCTTCCGAGACCCAGTACTTC; CDR3 protein: CANSPAPGRSSETQYF
V gene: TRBV4-3; J gene: TRBJ2-7; clone size: few; D gene: NA; CDR3 DNA: TGCGCCAGCAGCCAAGAGCAGGGAGCCCTCTACGAGCAGTACTTC; CDR3 protein: CASSQEQGALYEQYF
V gene: TRBV5-1; J gene: TRBJ2-7; clone size: NA; D gene: NA; CDR3 DNA: TGCGCCAGCAGCTTCAAATTAGAAGGAGGCGAGCAGTACTTC; CDR3 protein: CASSFKLEGGEQYF
V gene: TRBV5-1; J gene: TRBJ2-1; clone size: NA; D gene: NA; CDR3 DNA: TGCGCCAGCAGCATTGACCTCCGGGGCGAGCAGTTCTTC; CDR3 protein: CASSIDLRGEQFF
V gene: TRBV11-3; J gene: TRBJ2-7; clone size: NA; D gene: NA; CDR3 DNA: TGTGCCAGCAGCGACCAGGGGATCTCCTACGAGCAGTACTTC; CDR3 protein: CASSDQGISYEQYF
V gene: TRBV10-3; J gene: TRBJ2-5; clone size: NA; D gene: TRBD1; CDR3 DNA: TGTGCCATCAGGTCGACAGGGGGAGGAGAGACCCAGTACTTC; CDR3 protein: CAIRSTGGGETQYF
V gene: TRBV6-5; J gene: TRBJ1-2; clone size: few; D gene: NA; CDR3 DNA: TGTGCCAGCAAAAGGGGGACCTCTAACTATGGCTACACCTTC; CDR3 protein: CASKRGTSNYGYTF
V gene: TRBV7-8; J gene: TRBJ2-1; clone size: NA; D gene: NA; CDR3 DNA: TGTGCCAGCAGCTTTGGCGGATCTTATGAGCAGTTCTTC; CDR3 protein: CASSFGGSYEQFF
V gene: TRBV29-1; J gene: TRBJ2-3; clone size: NA; D gene: TRBD1; CDR3 DNA: TGCAGCGTCCCCCGGAGGACAGGGGGAATGGGCACAGATACGCAGTATTTT; CDR3 protein: CSVPRRTGGMGTDTQYF
V gene: TRBV2; J gene: TRBJ2-3; clone size: few; D gene: NA; CDR3 DNA: TGTGCCAGCATCTCCAGGGCTAACACAGATACGCAGTATTTT; CDR3 protein: CASISRANTDTQYF
V gene: TRBV7-2; J gene: TRBJ1-1; clone size: NA; D gene: NA; CDR3 DNA: TGTGCCAGCAGCTTCCAGGGTTACCCTGAAGCTTTCTTT; CDR3 protein: CASSFQGYPEAFF
V gene: TRBV4-3; J gene: TRBJ1-2; clone size: many; D gene: NA; CDR3 DNA: TGCGCCAGCAGCCAAGTCTCGGGGTTGGGGGGCTACACCTTC; CDR3 protein: CASSQVSGLGGYTF